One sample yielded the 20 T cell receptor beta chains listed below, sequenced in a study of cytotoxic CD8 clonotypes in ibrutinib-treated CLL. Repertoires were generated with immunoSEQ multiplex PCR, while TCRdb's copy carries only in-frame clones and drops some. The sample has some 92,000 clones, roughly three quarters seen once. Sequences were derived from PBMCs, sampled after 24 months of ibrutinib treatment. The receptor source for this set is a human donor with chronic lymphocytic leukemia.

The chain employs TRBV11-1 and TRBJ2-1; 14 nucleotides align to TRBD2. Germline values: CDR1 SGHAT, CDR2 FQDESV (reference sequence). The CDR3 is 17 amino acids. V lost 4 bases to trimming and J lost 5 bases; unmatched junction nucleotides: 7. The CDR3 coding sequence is TGTGCCAGCAGCTCAGGGACTAGCGGGGGATCTGACAATGAGCAGTTCTTC. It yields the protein CASSSGTSGGSDNEQFF.

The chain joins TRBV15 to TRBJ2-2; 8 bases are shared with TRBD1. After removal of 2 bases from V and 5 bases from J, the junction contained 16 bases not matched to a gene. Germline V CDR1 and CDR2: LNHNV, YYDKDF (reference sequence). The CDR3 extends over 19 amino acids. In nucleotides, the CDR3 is TGTGCCACCAGCAGATCGGATTTAAGACAGGGGAGAAGTACCGGGGAGCTGTTTTTT. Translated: CATSRSDLRQGRSTGELFF.

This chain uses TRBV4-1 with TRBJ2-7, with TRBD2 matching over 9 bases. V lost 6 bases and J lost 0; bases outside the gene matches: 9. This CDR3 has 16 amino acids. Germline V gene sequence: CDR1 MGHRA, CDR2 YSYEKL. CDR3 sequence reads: CASRANAGGTSYEQYF. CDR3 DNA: TGCGCCAGCAGGGCGAACGCGGGAGGGACCTCCTACGAGCAGTACTTC.

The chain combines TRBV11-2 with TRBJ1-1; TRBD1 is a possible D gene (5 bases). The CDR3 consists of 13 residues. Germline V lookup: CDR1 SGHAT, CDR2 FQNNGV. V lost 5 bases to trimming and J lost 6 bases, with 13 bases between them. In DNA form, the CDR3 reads TGTGCCAGCAGCAAGCAGGGTTGGGCTGAAGCTTTCTTT. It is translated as CASSKQGWAEAFF.

CDR3 protein: CASIFSVYMNTEAFF. The CDR3 DNA reads as TGTGCCAGCATTTTTTCAGTTTACATGAACACTGAAGCTTTCTTT. The chain couples TRBV5-6 to TRBJ1-1; no clear D. This CDR3 has 15 amino acids. V gave up 6 bases and J gave up 0 bases, with 15 bases separating them. In germline, CDR1 is SGHDT, CDR2 YYEEEE. The complete variable domain, with remaining parts taken from reference TRBV5-6 and TRBJ1-1, reads DAGVTQSPTHLIKTRGQQVTLRCSPKSGHDTVSWYQQALGQGPQFIFQYYEEEERQRGNFPDRFSGHQFPNYSSELNVNALLLGDSALYLCASIFSVYMNTEAFFGQGTRLTVV.

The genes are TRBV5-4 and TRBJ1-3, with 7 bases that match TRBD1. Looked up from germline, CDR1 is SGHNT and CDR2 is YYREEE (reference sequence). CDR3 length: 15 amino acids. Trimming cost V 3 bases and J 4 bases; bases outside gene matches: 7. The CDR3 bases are TGTGCCAGCAGCTCGGGGGGGACAGCAGGAAACACCATATATTTT. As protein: CASSSGGTAGNTIYF.

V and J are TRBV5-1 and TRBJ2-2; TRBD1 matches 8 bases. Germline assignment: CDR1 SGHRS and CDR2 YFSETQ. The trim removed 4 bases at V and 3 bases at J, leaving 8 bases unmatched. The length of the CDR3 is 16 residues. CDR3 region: CASSNPGTGDTGELFF. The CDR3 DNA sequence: TGCGCCAGCAGCAATCCCGGGACAGGAGACACCGGGGAGCTGTTTTTT. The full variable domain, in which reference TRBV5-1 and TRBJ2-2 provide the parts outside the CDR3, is KAGVTQTPRYLIKTRGQQVTLSCSPISGHRSVSWYQQTPGQGLQFLFEYFSETQRNKGNFPGRFSGRQFSNSRSEMNVSTLELGDSALYLCASSNPGTGDTGELFFGEGSRLTVL.

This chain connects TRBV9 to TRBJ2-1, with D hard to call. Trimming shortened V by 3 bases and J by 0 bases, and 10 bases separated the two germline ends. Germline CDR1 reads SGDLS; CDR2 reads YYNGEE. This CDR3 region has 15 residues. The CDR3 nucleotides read TGTGCCAGCAGCGCCCCAAGTGGCTCCTACAATGAGCAGTTCTTC. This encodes CASSAPSGSYNEQFF.

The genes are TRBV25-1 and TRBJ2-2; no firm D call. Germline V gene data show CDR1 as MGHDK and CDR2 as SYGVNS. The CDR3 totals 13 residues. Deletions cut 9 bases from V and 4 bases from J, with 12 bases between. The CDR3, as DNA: TGTGCCAGGTCGGTGGAAAGCACCGGGGAGCTGTTTTTT. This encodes CARSVESTGELFF.

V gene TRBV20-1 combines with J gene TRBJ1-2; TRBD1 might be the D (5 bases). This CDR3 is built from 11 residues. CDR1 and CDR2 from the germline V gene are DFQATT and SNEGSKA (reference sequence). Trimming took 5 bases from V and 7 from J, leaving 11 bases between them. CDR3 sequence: CSAARDGGYTF. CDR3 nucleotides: TGCAGTGCTGCCCGGGACGGTGGCTACACCTTC.

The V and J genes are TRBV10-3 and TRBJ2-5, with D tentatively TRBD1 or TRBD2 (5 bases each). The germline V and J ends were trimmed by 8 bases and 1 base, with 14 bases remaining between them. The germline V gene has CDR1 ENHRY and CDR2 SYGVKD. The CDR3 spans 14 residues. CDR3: CAISDRDLQETQYF. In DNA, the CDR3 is TGTGCCATCTCCGACCGGGACCTCCAAGAGACCCAGTACTTC.

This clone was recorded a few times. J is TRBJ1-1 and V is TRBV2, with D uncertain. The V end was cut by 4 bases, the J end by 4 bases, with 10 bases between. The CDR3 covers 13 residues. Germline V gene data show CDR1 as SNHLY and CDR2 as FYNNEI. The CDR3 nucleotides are TGTGCCAGCAGTGGACCGCCGGGCACTGAAGCTTTCTTT. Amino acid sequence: CASSGPPGTEAFF.

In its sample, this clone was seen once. The chain's CDR3 is CASGASQYNEQFF. In nucleotides, the CDR3 is TGTGCCAGCGGTGCCTCGCAGTACAATGAGCAGTTCTTC. V and J are TRBV28 and TRBJ2-1; D remains ambiguous. The V gene lost 8 bases and the J gene lost 4 bases, with 12 bases spanning the gap. The CDR3 covers 13 residues. Germline V gene sequence: CDR1 MDHEN, CDR2 SYDVKM.

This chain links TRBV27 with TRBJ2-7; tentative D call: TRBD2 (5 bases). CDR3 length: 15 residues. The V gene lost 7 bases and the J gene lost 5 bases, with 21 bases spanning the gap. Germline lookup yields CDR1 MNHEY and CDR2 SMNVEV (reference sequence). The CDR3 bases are TGTGCCAGCATCTCGGGGTTGAGGCAGCAGGACGAGCAGTACTTC. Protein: CASISGLRQQDEQYF.

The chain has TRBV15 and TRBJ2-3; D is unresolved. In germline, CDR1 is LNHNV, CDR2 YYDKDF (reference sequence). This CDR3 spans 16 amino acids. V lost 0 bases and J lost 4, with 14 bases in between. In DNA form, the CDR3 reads TGTGCCACCAGCAGAGATCCGGTGGCAAGGGCAGATACGCAGTATTTT. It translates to CATSRDPVARADTQYF.

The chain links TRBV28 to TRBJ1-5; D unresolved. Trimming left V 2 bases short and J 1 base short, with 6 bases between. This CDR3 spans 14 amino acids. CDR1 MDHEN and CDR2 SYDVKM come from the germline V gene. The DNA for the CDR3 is TGTGCCAGCAGTTTAAGGCAGAGCAATCAGCCCCAGCATTTT. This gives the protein CASSLRQSNQPQHF.

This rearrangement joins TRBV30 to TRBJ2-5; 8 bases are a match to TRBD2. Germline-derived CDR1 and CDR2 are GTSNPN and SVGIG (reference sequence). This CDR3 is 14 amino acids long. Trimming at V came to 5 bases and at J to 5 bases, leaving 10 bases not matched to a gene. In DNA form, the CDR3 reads TGTGCCTGGGATCGAGCGGGAGTCACTGAGACCCAGTACTTC. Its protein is CAWDRAGVTETQYF.

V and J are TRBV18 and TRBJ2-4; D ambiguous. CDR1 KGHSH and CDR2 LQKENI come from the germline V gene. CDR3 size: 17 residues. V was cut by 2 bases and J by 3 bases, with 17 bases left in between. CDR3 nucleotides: TGTGCCAGCTCACCAAACATAGGTCCGTTCAACAAAAACATTCAGTACTTC. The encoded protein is CASSPNIGPFNKNIQYF.

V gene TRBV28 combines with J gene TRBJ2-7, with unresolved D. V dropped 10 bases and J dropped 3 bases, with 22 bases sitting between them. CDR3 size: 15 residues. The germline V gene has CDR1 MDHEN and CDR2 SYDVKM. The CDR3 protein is CAISNSALGRYEQYF. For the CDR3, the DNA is TGTGCCATCTCTAATTCGGCCCTTGGCCGCTACGAGCAGTACTTC.

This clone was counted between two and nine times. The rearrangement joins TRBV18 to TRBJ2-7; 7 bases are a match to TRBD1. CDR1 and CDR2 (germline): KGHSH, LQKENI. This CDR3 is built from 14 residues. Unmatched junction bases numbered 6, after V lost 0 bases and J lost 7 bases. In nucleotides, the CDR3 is TGTGCCAGCTCACCACCGGGACAGTGGTTGGAGCAGTACTTC. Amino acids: CASSPPGQWLEQYF.